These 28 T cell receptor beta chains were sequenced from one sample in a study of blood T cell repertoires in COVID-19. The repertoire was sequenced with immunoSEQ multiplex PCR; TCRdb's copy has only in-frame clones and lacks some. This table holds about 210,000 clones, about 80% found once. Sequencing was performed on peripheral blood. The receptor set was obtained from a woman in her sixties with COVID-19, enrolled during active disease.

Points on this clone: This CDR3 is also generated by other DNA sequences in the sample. DNA of the CDR3: TGTGCCAGCAGCGTAGAAGGACAGGGACACTATGGCTACACCTTC. It codes for CASSVEGQGHYGYTF. This sequence joins TRBV9 and TRBJ1-2, with 8 positions matching TRBD1. J gave up 3 bases and V 0 bases, and 4 bases lay outside the gene matches. CDR1 is SGDLS and CDR2 is YYNGEE in the germline V gene. The CDR3 has 15 amino acids.

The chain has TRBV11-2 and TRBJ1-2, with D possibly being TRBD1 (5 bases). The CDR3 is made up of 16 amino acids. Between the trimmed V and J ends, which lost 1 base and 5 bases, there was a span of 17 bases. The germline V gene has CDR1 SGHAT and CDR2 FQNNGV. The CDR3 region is CASSLGARVESYGYTF. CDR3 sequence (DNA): TGTGCCAGCAGCTTAGGGGCCAGGGTTGAGAGTTATGGCTACACCTTC. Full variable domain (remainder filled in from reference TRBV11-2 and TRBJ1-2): EAGVAQSPRYKIIEKRQSVAFWCNPISGHATLYWYQQILGQGPKLLIQFQNNGVVDDSQLPKDRFSAERLKGVDSTLKIQPAKLEDSAVYLCASSLGARVESYGYTFGSGTRLTVV.

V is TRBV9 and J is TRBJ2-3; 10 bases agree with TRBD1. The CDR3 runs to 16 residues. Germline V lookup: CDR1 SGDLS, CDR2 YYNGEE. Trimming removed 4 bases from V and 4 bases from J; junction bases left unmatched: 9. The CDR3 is CASSKRQGAMADTQYF. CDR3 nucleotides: TGTGCCAGCAGCAAACGACAGGGGGCGATGGCAGATACGCAGTATTTT.

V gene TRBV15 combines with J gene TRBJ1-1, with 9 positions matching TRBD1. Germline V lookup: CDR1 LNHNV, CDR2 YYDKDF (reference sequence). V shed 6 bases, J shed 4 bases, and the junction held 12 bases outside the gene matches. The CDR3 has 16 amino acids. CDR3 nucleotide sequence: TGTGCCACCAGGAGGCGAGTCGGGACAGGGTCCACTGAAGCTTTCTTT. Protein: CATRRRVGTGSTEAFF.

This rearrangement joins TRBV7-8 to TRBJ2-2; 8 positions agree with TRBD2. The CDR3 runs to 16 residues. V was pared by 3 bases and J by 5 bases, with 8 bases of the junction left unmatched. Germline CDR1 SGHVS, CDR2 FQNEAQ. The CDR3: CASSLVSGGLTGELFF. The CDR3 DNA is TGTGCCAGCAGCTTGGTCAGCGGGGGCTTGACCGGGGAGCTGTTTTTT.

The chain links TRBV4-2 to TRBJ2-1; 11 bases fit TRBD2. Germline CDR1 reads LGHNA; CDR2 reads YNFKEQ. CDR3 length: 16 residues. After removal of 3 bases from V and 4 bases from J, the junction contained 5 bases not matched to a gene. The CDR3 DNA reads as TGTGCCAGCAGCCAGCAACTAGCGGGGGCGTACAATGAGCAGTTCTTC. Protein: CASSQQLAGAYNEQFF.

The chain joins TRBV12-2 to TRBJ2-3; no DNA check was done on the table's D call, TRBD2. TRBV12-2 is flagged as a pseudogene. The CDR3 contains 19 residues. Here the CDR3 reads CASRFPIKRAFICTDTQYF. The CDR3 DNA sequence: TGTGCAAGTCGCTTCCCGATTAAGCGGGCTTTCATCTGCACAGATACGCAGTATTTT.

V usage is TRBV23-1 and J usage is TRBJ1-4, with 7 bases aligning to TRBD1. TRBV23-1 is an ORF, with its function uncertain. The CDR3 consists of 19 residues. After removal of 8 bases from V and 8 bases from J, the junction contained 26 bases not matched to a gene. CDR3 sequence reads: CASSPWTAPRQGCDEKLFF. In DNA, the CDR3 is TGCGCCAGCTCCCCGTGGACGGCTCCGAGACAGGGATGTGACGAAAAACTGTTTTTT.

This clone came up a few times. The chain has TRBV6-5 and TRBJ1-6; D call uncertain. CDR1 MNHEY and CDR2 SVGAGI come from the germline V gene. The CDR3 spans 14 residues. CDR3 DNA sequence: TGTGCGTTAGGGTTAGAGGGCTATAATTCACCCCTCCACTTT. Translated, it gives CALGLEGYNSPLHF.

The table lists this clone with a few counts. The CDR3 reads CASSQDEVAIAAQYF. The CDR3 DNA is TGTGCCAGCAGCCAAGATGAGGTAGCTATAGCAGCGCAGTATTTT. J is TRBJ2-3 and V is TRBV4-2, with D unresolved. The germline V and J ends were trimmed by 0 bases and 10 bases, with 17 bases remaining between them. CDR3 size: 15 residues. CDR1 LGHNA and CDR2 YNFKEQ come from the germline V gene.

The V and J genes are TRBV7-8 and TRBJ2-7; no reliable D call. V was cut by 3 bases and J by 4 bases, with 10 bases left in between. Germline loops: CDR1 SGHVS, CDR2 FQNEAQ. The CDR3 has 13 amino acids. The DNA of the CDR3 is TGTGCCAGCAGCTTGCTAATCGATTACGAGCAGTACTTC. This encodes CASSLLIDYEQYF.

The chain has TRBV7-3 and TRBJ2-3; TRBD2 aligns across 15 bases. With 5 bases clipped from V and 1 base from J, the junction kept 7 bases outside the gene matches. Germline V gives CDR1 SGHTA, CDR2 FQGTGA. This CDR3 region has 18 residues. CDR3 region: CASSLRTSGGAGTDTQYF. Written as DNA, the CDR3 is TGTGCCAGCAGCCTGAGGACTAGCGGGGGGGCTGGCACAGATACGCAGTATTTT.

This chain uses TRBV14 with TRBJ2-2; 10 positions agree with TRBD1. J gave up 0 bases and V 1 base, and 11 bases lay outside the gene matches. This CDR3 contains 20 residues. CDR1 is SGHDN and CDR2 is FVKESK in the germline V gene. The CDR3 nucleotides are TGTGCCAGCAGCCAAGGAGCAAAAGCCGGGACAGGGGCGAACACCGGGGAGCTGTTTTTT. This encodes CASSQGAKAGTGANTGELFF.

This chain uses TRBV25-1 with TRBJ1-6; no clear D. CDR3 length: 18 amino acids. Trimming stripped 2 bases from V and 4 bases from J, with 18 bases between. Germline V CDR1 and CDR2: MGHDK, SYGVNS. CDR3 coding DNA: TGTGCCAGCAGTGAAGGCGGCAGTCCCCTCCTTTATAATTCACCCCTCCACTTT. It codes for CASSEGGSPLLYNSPLHF.

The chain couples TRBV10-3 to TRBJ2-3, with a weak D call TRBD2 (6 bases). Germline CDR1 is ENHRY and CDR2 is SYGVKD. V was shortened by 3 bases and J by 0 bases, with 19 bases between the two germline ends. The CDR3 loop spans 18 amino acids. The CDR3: CAISEFIRGTSSTDTQYF. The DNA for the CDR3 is TGTGCCATCAGTGAATTCATCCGGGGGACCAGTAGCACAGATACGCAGTATTTT.

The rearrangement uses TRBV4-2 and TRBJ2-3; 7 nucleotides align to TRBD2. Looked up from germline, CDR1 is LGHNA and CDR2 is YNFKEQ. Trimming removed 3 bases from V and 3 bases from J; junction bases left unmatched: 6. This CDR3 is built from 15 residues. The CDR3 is CASSHTGEGTDTQYF. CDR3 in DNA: TGTGCCAGCAGCCATACGGGGGAGGGAACAGATACGCAGTATTTT.

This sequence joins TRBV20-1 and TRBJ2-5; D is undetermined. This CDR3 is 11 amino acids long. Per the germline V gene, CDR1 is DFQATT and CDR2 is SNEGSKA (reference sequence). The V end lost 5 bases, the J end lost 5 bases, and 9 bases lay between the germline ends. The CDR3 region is CSAYAGETQYF. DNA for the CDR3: TGCAGTGCTTATGCAGGCGAGACCCAGTACTTC.

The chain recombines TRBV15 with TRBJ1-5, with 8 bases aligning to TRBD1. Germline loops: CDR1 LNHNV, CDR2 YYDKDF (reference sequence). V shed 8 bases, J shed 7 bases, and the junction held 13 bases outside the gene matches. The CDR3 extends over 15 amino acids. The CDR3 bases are TGTGCCACCGCAAAAGGATCAGGGGGCAGGCAGCCCCAGCATTTT. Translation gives CATAKGSGGRQPQHF.

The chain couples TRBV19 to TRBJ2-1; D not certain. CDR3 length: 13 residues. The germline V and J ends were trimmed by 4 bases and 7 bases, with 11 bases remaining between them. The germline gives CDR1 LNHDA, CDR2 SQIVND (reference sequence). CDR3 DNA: TGTGCCAGTAGTACGATAGTCGGGAATGAGCAGTTCTTC. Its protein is CASSTIVGNEQFF. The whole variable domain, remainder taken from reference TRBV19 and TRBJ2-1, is DGGITQSPKYLFRKEGQNVTLSCEQNLNHDAMYWYRQDPGQGLRLIYYSQIVNDFQKGDIAEGYSVSREKKESFPLTVTSAQKNPTAFYLCASSTIVGNEQFFGPGTRLTVL.

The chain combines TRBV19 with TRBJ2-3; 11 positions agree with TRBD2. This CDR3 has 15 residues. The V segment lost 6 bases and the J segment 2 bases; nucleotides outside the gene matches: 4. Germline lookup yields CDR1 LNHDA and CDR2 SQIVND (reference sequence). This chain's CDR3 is CASRELAGDTDTQYF. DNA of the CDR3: TGTGCCAGTAGGGAACTAGCGGGAGACACAGATACGCAGTATTTT.

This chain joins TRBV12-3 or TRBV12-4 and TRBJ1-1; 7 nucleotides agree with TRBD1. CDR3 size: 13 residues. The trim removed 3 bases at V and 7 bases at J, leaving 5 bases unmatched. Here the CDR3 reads CASSFGGGLEAFF. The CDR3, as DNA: TGTGCCAGCAGTTTTGGAGGGGGCCTTGAAGCTTTCTTT.

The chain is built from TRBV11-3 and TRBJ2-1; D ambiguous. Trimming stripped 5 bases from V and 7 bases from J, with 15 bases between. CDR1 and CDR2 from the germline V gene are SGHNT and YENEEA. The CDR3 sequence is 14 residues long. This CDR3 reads CASSASEVRNEQFF. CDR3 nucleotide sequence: TGTGCCAGCAGCGCCTCCGAGGTGAGGAATGAGCAGTTCTTC.

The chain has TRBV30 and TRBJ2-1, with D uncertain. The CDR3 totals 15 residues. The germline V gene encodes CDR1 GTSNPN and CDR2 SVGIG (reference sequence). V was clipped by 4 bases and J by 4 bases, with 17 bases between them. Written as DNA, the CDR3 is TGTGCCTGGAATGCCCCCTTCAGAATATACAATGAGCAGTTCTTC. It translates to CAWNAPFRIYNEQFF. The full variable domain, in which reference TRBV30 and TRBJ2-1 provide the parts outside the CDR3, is SQTIHQWPATLVQPVGSPLSLECTVEGTSNPNLYWYRQAAGRGLQLLFYSVGIGQISSEVPQNLSASRPQDRQFILSSKKLLLSDSGFYLCAWNAPFRIYNEQFFGPGTRLTVL.

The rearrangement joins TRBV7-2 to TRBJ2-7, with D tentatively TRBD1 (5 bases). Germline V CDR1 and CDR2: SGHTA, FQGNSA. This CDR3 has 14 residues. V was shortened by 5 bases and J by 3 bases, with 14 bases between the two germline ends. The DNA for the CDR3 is TGTGCCAGCAGCGGGGCATACAACAGCTACGAGCAGTACTTC. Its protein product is CASSGAYNSYEQYF.

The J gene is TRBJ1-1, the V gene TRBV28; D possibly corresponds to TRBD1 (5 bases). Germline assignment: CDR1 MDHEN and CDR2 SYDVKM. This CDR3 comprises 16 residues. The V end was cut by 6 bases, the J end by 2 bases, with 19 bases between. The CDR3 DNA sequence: TGTGCCAGCAGGCGTTCAGGGTTCTCCTTTAACACTGAAGCTTTCTTT. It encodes CASRRSGFSFNTEAFF.

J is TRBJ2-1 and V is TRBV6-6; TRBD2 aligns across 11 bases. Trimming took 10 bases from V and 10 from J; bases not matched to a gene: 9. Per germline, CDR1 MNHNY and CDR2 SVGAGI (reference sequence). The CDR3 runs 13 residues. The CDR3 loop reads CAIGTSGLGEQFF. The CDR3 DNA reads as TGTGCCATCGGGACTAGCGGCCTTGGAGAGCAGTTCTTC.

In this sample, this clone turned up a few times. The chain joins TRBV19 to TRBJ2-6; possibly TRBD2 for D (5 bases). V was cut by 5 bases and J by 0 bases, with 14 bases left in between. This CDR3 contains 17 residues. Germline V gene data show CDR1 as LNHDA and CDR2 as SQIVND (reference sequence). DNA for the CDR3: TGTGCCAGTAGTGGGCGGGCCCACCGCTCTGGGGCCAACGTCCTGACTTTC. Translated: CASSGRAHRSGANVLTF.

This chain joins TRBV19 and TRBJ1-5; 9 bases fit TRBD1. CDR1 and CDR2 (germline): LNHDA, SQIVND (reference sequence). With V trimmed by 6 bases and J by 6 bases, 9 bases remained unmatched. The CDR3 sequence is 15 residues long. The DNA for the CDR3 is TGTGCCAGTAGACCACAGGGGGCGCCGGGTCAGCCCCAGCATTTT. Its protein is CASRPQGAPGQPQHF.